This TCR beta chain derives from a study of blood T cell repertoires in COVID-19. The wider study: Acute and convalescent COVID-19 samples came from the United States, Italy and Spain.

In the original processing: Reference gene primer amplification yielded estimated nucleated cell counts. The data were produced by immunoSEQ multiplex PCR, yet TCRdb's version contains in-frame clones alone and is incomplete. The D gene and trimming were derived from the DNA, and the V and J assignments and clone size from that table. The sample yields more than 150,000 clones, 85% to 90% seen once. The CDR3 covers 21 residues. The trim removed 3 bases at V and 0 bases at J, leaving 20 bases unmatched. Per the germline V gene, CDR1 is MGHRA and CDR2 is YSYEKL. The rearrangement joins TRBV4-1 to TRBJ2-7, with 10 nucleotides matching TRBD2. The sample taken for sequencing was peripheral blood. The sequence derives from a man aged 35 to 55 with active or convalescent COVID-19. The CDR3 DNA follows: TGCGCCAGCAGCCAGGGGTCCCTGAGGCTAGCGGGGGTTCCGAGCTCCTACGAGCAGTACTTC. Translation gives CASSQGSLRLAGVPSSYEQYF.